This paragraph covers one T cell receptor beta chain sequence. The table came from immunoSEQ multiplex PCR; TCRdb's copy has only in-frame clones and leaves some out. Among 85,000 to 130,000 clones listed, approximately 88% were seen once. These data are taken from a study of blood T cell repertoires in COVID-19. J lost 8 bases, V lost 7 bases, and 8 bases had no gene match. The CDR3 extends over 13 amino acids. CDR1 and CDR2 from the germline V gene are MDHEN and SYDVKM. The TCR comes from a woman aged 55-69 years with acute or convalescent COVID-19. Material for sequencing was peripheral blood. The J gene is TRBJ1-2, the V gene TRBV28, with 9 bases matching TRBD1. Here the CDR3 DNA reads TGTGCCAGCACAGGCGGACAGGGGCAAGGCTACACCTTC. Encoded protein: CASTGGQGQGYTF.